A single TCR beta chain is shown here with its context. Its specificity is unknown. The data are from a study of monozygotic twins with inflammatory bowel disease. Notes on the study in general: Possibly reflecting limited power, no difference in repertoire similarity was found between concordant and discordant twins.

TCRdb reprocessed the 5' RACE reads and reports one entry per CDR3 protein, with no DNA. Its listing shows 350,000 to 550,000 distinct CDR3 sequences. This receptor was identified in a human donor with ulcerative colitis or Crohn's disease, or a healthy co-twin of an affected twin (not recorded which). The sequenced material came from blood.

The CDR3 protein is CSARARDRGNSYEQYF. This chain links TRBV20-1 with TRBJ2-7; TCRdb designates TRBD1, a call that cannot be tested without DNA. The length of the CDR3 is 16 residues. The germline V gene encodes CDR1 DFQATT and CDR2 SNEGSKA (reference sequence).